A single sample is the source of the 9 T cell receptor beta chains below, sequenced in a study of blood T cell repertoires in COVID-19. Produced via immunoSEQ multiplex PCR; TCRdb's table is partial and in-frame only. The data hold more than 150,000 clones, with 75% to 85% observed a single time. Source material: PBMCs or T cells enriched from blood (not recorded which). Source of these receptors: a man aged 35 to 55 who had recovered from COVID-19.

This clone was seen once. The CDR3 region is CASSFLAGGAGYNEQFF. The CDR3, as DNA: TGTGCCAGCAGCTTCCTTGCAGGGGGCGCGGGATACAATGAGCAGTTCTTC. The chain combines TRBV11-2 with TRBJ2-1; 8 nucleotides line up with TRBD1. V shed 3 bases and J 4 bases; nucleotides not matched to a gene: 11. Germline V gene data show CDR1 as SGHAT and CDR2 as FQNNGV. CDR3 length equals 17 residues.

J is TRBJ1-2 and V is TRBV4-3, with 9 bases fitting TRBD1. Germline V gene data show CDR1 as LGHNA and CDR2 as YSLEER. CDR3 size: 14 residues. With V trimmed by 5 bases and J by 4 bases, 5 bases remained unmatched. CDR3 amino acids: CASSVNRGLYGYTF. In nucleotides, the CDR3 is TGCGCCAGCAGCGTTAACAGGGGGCTCTATGGCTACACCTTC.

The rearrangement links TRBV27 to TRBJ1-4; D gene ambiguous. Trimming pared 6 bases from V and 5 bases from J, leaving 7 bases between. Germline values: CDR1 MNHEY, CDR2 SMNVEV (reference sequence). There are 12 residues in the CDR3. The CDR3 spells CASRAQNEKLFF. The CDR3 nucleotides are TGTGCCAGCAGGGCACAGAATGAAAAACTGTTTTTT.

This chain links TRBV7-9 with TRBJ2-5; TRBD2 is a possible D gene (6 bases). CDR1 and CDR2 from the germline V gene are SEHNR and FQNEAQ (reference sequence). V was shortened by 1 base and J by 4 bases, with 13 bases between the two germline ends. This CDR3 comprises 15 residues. This chain's CDR3 is CASSLGFSGLETQYF. CDR3 coding DNA: TGTGCCAGCAGCTTAGGATTTAGCGGACTAGAGACCCAGTACTTC.

This clone showed up just a few times. The chain employs TRBV6-5 and TRBJ1-4; 8 nucleotides match TRBD1. After removal of 5 bases from V and 7 bases from J, the junction contained 9 bases not matched to a gene. The V gene's germline CDR1 is MNHEY and CDR2 SVGAGI. The length of the CDR3 is 15 residues. The CDR3 DNA is TGTGCCAGCAGTCCCTCAGGGGGCAAGGGTGAAAAACTGTTTTTT. Its translation is CASSPSGGKGEKLFF.

The CDR3 bases are TGTGCCAGCAGTCCCAGGGGGTTGAGCACTGAAGCTTTCTTT. Amino acid sequence: CASSPRGLSTEAFF. The V call is TRBV6-5, the J call TRBJ1-1, with 7 bases fitting TRBD1. Germline-derived CDR1 and CDR2 are MNHEY and SVGAGI. The ends lost 5 bases at V and 4 bases at J; junction bases unmatched: 7. There are 14 residues in the CDR3.

The chain recombines TRBV7-7 with TRBJ2-7, with 10 bases identical to TRBD2. Germline V gene data show CDR1 as SSHAT and CDR2 as FNYEAQ (reference sequence). This CDR3 contains 14 residues. V was clipped by 6 bases and J by 3 bases; unmatched bases: 5. Here the CDR3 reads CASSKREGYYEQYV. The CDR3 DNA sequence: TGTGCCAGCAGTAAGCGGGAGGGCTACTACGAGCAGTACGTC.

This sequence joins TRBV28 and TRBJ2-5; the D gene is possibly TRBD1 (6 bases). This CDR3 spans 14 amino acids. V dropped 3 bases and J dropped 7 bases, with 15 bases sitting between them. From germline, CDR1 is MDHEN and CDR2 SYDVKM. The CDR3 reads CASSFLRGSWTQYF. DNA for the CDR3: TGTGCCAGCAGTTTCCTAAGGGGGTCCTGGACCCAGTACTTC.

Points on this clone: This sample includes further DNA sequences coding for the same CDR3. The chain combines TRBV5-6 with TRBJ1-2; unclear D gene. The CDR3 is made up of 12 amino acids. CDR1 is SGHDT, CDR2 YYEEEE, per germline. Trimming cost V 4 bases and J 3 bases, with 7 bases left between them. CDR3 residues: CASSLRDYGYTF. CDR3 coding DNA: TGTGCCAGCAGCCTCCGGGACTATGGCTACACCTTC.